Listed below are T cell receptor beta chains from one sample, sequenced in a study of radiotherapy plus CTLA-4 blockade in lung cancer. Assay: immunoSEQ multiplex PCR; the TCRdb copy retains only in-frame clones and omits some. The table includes 90,000 to 130,000 clones, roughly 86% detected once. Material: peripheral blood, obtained from a patient treated with radiotherapy plus ipilimumab. The source is a human donor with non-small cell lung cancer that progressed on radiotherapy plus ipilimumab. Some clones in this sample may be carry-over from other donors' samples. CDR3s include the opening cysteine and the closing phenylalanine or tryptophan. Fields, in order: J gene, V gene, clone size, CDR3 protein. Size tells how often a clone was seen (once, few, many) or the class of an expanded clone, and some rows leave it out.

TRBJ2-1 | TRBV18 | NA | CASSPTNVGQGVFF
TRBJ2-2 | TRBV5-1 | NA | CASSTRGPNTGELFF
TRBJ2-3 | TRBV9 | NA | CASSVGVAGGPSTDTQYF
TRBJ1-4 | TRBV5-4 | few | CASSPTLVGEKLFF
TRBJ1-2 | TRBV7-2 | NA | CASSLGPGQGGGGYTF
TRBJ2-7 | TRBV18 | NA | CASSPEHRGGQYF
TRBJ1-1 | TRBV15 | NA | CATSRPGGWTEAFF
TRBJ2-7 | TRBV29-1 | NA | CSVEVAGDYEQYF
TRBJ1-2 | TRBV9 | NA | CASSPSQQGPGYTF
TRBJ2-3 | TRBV6-1 | few | CASSENGVHTDTQYF
TRBJ1-2 | TRBV6-5 | NA | CASSYSRNYGYTF
TRBJ2-3 | TRBV28 | NA | CASSLTTGGKGSPDTQYF
TRBJ2-1 | TRBV2 | once | CASTVYNEQFF
TRBJ2-3 | TRBV13 | NA | CASSLARQGTQYF
TRBJ2-1 | TRBV7-8 | NA | CASSRDRLASYNEQFF
TRBJ1-5 | TRBV6-1 | NA | CASSETWEGQPQHF
TRBJ2-1 | TRBV13 | NA | CASRTSGHNEQFF
TRBJ2-3 | TRBV9 | NA | CASSAPQGRINTQYF
TRBJ1-1 | TRBV1 | NA | CTSSQLNTEAFF
TRBJ1-4 | TRBV10-3 | few | CAISARDSSNEKLFF
TRBJ2-7 | TRBV4-1 | few | CASSQFFSVPSGYEQYF
TRBJ2-7 | TRBV19 | NA | CASRGEAWDEQYF
TRBJ1-2 | TRBV6-1 | NA | CASSENRGRYGYTF
TRBJ2-1 | TRBV9 | once | CASSLEALSYNEQFF
TRBJ2-1 | TRBV11-2 | NA | CASSYHFGTEQFF
TRBJ1-1 | TRBV2 | NA | CASSYTENTEAFF
TRBJ1-1 | TRBV28 | NA | CASSQPMVASTEAFF
TRBJ1-2 | TRBV19 | NA | CASKGWGSTNYGYTF